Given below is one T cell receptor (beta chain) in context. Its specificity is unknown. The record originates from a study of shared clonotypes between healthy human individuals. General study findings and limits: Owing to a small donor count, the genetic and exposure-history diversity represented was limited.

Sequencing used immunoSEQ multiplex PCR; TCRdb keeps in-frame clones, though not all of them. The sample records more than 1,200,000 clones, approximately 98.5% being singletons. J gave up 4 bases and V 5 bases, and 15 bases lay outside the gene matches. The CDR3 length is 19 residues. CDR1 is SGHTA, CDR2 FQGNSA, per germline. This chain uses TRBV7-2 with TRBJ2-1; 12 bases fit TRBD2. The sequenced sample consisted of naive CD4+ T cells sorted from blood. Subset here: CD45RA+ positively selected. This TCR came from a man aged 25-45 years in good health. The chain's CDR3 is CASSPHGLAGGVIYNEQFF. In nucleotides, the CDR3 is TGTGCCAGCAGCCCACACGGGCTAGCGGGAGGGGTAATATACAATGAGCAGTTCTTC.